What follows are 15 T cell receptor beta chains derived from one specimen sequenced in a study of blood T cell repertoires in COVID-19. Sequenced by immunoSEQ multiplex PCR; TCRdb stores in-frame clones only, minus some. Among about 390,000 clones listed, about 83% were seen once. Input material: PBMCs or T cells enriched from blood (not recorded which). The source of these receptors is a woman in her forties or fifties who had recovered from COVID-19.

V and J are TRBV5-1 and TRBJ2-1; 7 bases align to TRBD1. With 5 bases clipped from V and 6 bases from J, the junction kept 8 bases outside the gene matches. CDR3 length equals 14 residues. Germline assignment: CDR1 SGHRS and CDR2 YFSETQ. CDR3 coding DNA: TGCGCCAGCAGTTTCCGGACAGGTACCAATGAGCAGTTCTTC. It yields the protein CASSFRTGTNEQFF.

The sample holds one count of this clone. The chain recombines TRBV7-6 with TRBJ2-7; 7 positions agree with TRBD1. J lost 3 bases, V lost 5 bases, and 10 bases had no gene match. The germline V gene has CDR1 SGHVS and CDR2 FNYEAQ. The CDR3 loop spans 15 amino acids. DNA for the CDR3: TGTGCCAGCAGCCCAGACAGGGAGTCGCTCTACGAGCAGTACTTC. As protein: CASSPDRESLYEQYF.

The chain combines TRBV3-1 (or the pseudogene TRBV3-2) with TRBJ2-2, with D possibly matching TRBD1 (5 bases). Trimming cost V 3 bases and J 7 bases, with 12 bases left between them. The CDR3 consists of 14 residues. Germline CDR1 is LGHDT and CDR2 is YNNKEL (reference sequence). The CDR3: CASSHRAGFGELFF. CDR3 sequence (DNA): TGTGCCAGCAGCCACCGGGCAGGGTTCGGGGAGCTGTTTTTT.

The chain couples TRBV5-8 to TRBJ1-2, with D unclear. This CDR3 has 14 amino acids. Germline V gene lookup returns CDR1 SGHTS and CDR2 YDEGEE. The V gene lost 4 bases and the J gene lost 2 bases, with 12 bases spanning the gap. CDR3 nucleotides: TGTGCCAGCAGCCCACTTCGGAGCAACTATGGCTACACCTTC. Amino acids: CASSPLRSNYGYTF.

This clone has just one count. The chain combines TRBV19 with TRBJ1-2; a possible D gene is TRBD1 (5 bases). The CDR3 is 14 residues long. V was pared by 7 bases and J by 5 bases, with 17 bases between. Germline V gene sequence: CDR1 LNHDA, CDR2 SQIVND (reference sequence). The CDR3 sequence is CASTQWRQTYGYTF. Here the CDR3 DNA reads TGTGCCAGTACCCAGTGGAGACAGACATATGGCTACACCTTC.

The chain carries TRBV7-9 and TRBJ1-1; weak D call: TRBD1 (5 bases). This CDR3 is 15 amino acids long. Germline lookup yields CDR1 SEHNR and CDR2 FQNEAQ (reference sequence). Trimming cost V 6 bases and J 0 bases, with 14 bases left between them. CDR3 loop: CASSALGQLNTEAFF. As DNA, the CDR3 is TGTGCCAGCAGTGCTCTGGGGCAGCTGAACACTGAAGCTTTCTTT.

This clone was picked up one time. CDR3 amino acids: CASSTGTDLDSYEQYF. CDR3 nucleotide sequence: TGTGCCAGCAGTACCGGGACAGACTTAGACTCCTACGAGCAGTACTTC. The chain has TRBV5-6 and TRBJ2-7, with TRBD1 identical over 7 bases. The junction had 11 bases not matched to a gene; V was cut back by 5 bases and J by 0 bases. This CDR3 is 16 amino acids long. CDR1 is SGHDT and CDR2 is YYEEEE in the germline V gene.

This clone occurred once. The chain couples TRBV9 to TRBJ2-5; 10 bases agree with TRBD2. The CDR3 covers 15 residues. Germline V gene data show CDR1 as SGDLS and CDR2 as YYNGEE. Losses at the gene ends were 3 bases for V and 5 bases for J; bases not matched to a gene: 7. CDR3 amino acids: CASSATSGEAETQYF. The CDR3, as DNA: TGTGCCAGCAGCGCCACTAGCGGGGAAGCGGAGACCCAGTACTTC.

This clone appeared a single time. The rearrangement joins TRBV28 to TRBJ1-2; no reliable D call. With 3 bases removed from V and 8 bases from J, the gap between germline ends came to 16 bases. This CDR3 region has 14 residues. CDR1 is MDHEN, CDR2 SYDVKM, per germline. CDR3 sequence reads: CASSFTEALDGYTF. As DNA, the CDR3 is TGTGCCAGCAGTTTTACAGAAGCCCTCGACGGCTACACCTTC.

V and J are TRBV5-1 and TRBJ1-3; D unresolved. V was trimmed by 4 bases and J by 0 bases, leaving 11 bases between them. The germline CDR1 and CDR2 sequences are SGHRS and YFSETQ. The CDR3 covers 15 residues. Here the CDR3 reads CASSLGADSGNTIYF. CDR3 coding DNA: TGCGCCAGCAGCCTCGGAGCCGACTCTGGAAACACCATATATTTT.

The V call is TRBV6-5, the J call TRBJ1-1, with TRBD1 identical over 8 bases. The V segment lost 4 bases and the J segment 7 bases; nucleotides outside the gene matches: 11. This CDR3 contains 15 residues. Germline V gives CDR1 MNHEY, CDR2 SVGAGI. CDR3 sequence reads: CASSSGQGGNGEAFF. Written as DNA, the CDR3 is TGTGCCAGCAGTTCTGGACAGGGAGGTAATGGTGAAGCTTTCTTT.

CDR3 coding DNA: TGCAGTGCTAGTGGGCAGAAGAACACTGAAGCTTTCTTT. This encodes CSASGQKNTEAFF. This chain joins TRBV20-1 and TRBJ1-1; D gene ambiguous. CDR3 length: 13 amino acids. V shed 3 bases and J shed 1 base, with 9 bases lying between them. Germline assignment: CDR1 DFQATT and CDR2 SNEGSKA (reference sequence).

DNA for the CDR3: TGTGCCAGCAGCTGGGAGCAGGGGGCCCAGGCATTCTTT. This translates into CASSWEQGAQAFF. The V gene is TRBV5-5, the J gene TRBJ1-1, with 8 bases matching TRBD1. The CDR3 runs 13 residues. Trimming took 3 bases from V and 14 from J; bases not matched to a gene: 12. Germline values: CDR1 SGHKS, CDR2 YYEKEE (reference sequence).

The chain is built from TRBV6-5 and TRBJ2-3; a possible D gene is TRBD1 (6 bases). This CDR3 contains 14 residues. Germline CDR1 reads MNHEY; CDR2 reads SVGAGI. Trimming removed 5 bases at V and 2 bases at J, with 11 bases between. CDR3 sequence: CASSNGQPTDTQYF. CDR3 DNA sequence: TGTGCCAGCAGTAATGGACAGCCCACAGATACGCAGTATTTT.

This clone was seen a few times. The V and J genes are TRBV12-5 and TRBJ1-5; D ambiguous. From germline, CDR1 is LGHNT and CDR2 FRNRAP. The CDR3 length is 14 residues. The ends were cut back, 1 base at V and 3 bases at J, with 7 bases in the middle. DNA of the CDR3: TGTGCTAGTGGTTTGGCAGGCAACAATCAGCCCCAGCATTTT. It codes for CASGLAGNNQPQHF.